This T cell receptor (beta chain) stems from a study of stem cell transplantation in POMP-related autoinflammatory disease. Study-wide background: Defective thymoproteasomes were hypothesized to impair CD8+ T-cell positive selection.

Study-level points and caveats: PRAID patients trended toward lower TRB diversity and higher clonality in all analyzed T-cell subsets. Patients with PRAID showed a restricted number of unique TRB V-J gene pairings.

V shed 2 bases and J shed 4 bases, with 10 bases lying between them. The length of the CDR3 is 14 residues. CDR1 is SGHNT and CDR2 is YYREEE in the germline V gene (reference sequence). About this clone: Its antigen is still unknown.

Data came from immunoSEQ multiplex PCR; TCRdb stores just in-frame clones and leaves some out. The sample carries about 32,000 clones, around 90% recorded once. The material was CD4+ T cells from PBMCs, obtained before stem cell transplantation. The chain joins TRBV5-4 to TRBJ1-3; D gene ambiguous. This sequence was found in a human donor with POMP-related autoinflammation and immune dysregulation (PRAID). The chain's CDR3 is CASSFGPDGNTIYF. The CDR3 nucleotides are TGTGCCAGCAGCTTTGGGCCCGACGGAAACACCATATATTTT.